The clone carrying this T cell receptor beta chain was detected only a few times. TCRdb independently ran MiXCR on the reads; one entry per CDR3 protein. The sample carries 740,000 or so distinct CDR3 sequences, approximately 34% recorded once. The CDR3 runs to 15 residues. V shed 1 base, J shed 6 bases, and the junction held 2 bases outside the gene matches. Germline CDR1 MGHRA, CDR2 YSYEKL. The entry originates in a study of T cell repertoires in cytomegalovirus infection. V usage is TRBV4-1 and J usage is TRBJ2-1; 11 bases align to TRBD2. Sequencing was carried out using PBMCs. This receptor was obtained from a human donor in good health (CMV status not recorded). Some clones in this sample may be carry-over from other donors' samples. The chain's CDR3 is CASSQVAGGFNEQFF. The CDR3, as DNA: TGCGCCAGCAGCCAAGTAGCGGGGGGGTTCAATGAGCAGTTCTTC.